This TCR beta chain was captured in a study of vaccination and CD4 T cells after COVID-19. Looking at the study overall: As control conditions, cultures were given either a CEFX pool serving as positive control, an HIV-1 Nef pool, or no peptide at all.

Details on this clonotype: What it recognizes is unknown.

As for treatment: roughly ten-day PBMC culture with coronavirus spike peptide pools or control peptides (ViraFEST assay). Peptide pools at around 10 ug/ml, together with around 10 IU/ml IL-2, were added to cultures of 1.5 million to 2.5 million PBMCs per well. The Oncomine TCR Beta short-read assay sequenced DNA from cultured CD4+ T cells. MiXCR was run by TCRdb on the PCR reads, yielding one entry per CDR3 protein. The data hold about 29,000 distinct CDR3 sequences, with around 60% observed a single time. The CDR3 length is 17 residues. This chain uses TRBV21-1 with TRBJ2-7; the table assigns TRBD2, which was not confirmed against the DNA. TRBV21-1 corresponds to a pseudogene. Specimen: CD4+ T cells from blood, cultured in vitro, collected after SARS-CoV-2 vaccination. The TCR sequence derives from a human donor who received a COVID-19 vaccine. CDR3 nucleotide sequence: TGTGCCAGCAGCACCTGGACTAGCGGGGGCCTCATGTGGGAGCAGTACTTC. This gives the protein CASSTWTSGGLMWEQYF.